This TCR beta chain was retrieved from a study of blood T cell repertoires in COVID-19 (TCRdb year 2020). Study-wide context: Samples from collaborators originated in the United States, Italy and Spain and spanned both the acute and convalescent phases of COVID-19. A freely available public database, intended as a resource for researchers studying the immune response to SARS-CoV-2, is where the repertoires were released. Samples were obtained from the ongoing ImmuneRACE study (first 160 participants) and from over a thousand subjects provided by 6 global collaborators. The sample metadata nearly always contained a de-identified subject ID, COVID-19 status, age in years and sex. The prospective study material was composed of cDNA or gDNA derived from T cells, B-cell-depleted T cells, or PBMCs. HLA class I and class II types, where available, came from metadata supplied by the sample provider rather than from assay-based typing. Subjects who had been exposed to COVID-19, were actively infected with it, or had recovered from it provided the deeply sampled blood TCRbeta repertoires that made up the dataset. Overall results and qualifications from the work: Clinical and demographic metadata were provided uncurated, with the amount varying by source and participant.

The collaborating institutions used their own protocols to collect whole blood in K2EDTA tubes. For TCRbeta analysis, collaborators shipped samples in one of three forms: frozen whole blood, isolated PBMCs, or DNA extracted from either of those sample types. For CDR1 and CDR2, the germline V gene lists MDHEN and SYDVKM. Trimming accounts for 5 bases at V and 4 bases at J, while the number of junction bases matched to no gene is 7. Its CDR3 holds 15 amino acids, cysteine through phenylalanine. The only DNA kept is the CDR3, 45 bases in frame from the first base. As concerns this clone: No cognate antigen has been identified for it. Base qualities are not provided; no much larger clone lies one nucleotide away.

TCRbeta CDR3 regions were amplified from genomic DNA by means of the immunoSEQ Assay, a bias-controlled multiplex PCR. Under the source paper's analysis protocol: Nucleated cell counts per sample were estimated from amplification of reference gene primers within the assay. To quantify the absolute abundance of each unique TCRbeta CDR3 rearrangement, sequence reads were collapsed and filtered. For each sample, productive Simpson clonality was calculated as the square root of Simpson's diversity index over productive rearrangements. This is the immuneACCESS table as TCRdb keeps it, with only in-frame sequences that have V and J called. A part of the clones is gone; compared with another copy, unresolved V genes explain less than half, and the rest is unexplained. Clone size and the V and J calls come from that table; the DNA yielded D and trimming. The sample has 400,000 to 550,000 clones on record, 80% to 90% of them singletons. The ten largest make up more than 4% of the sample.

Sequenced input: peripheral blood. The chain joins TRBV28 to TRBJ1-4; 7 nucleotides in the junction match TRBD1. This TCR was recovered from a woman in her twenties or thirties with acute or convalescent COVID-19. The DNA is TGTGCCAGCAGTGGAACAGGGGCGGGTAATGAAAAACTGTTTTTT. The translation is CASSGTGAGNEKLFF. Supplemented by the reference TRBV28 and TRBJ1-4 proteins around the CDR3, the complete variable domain is DVKVTQSSRYLVKRTGEKVFLECVQDMDHENMFWYRQDPGLGLRLIYFSYDVKMKEKGDIPEGYSVSREKKERFSLILESASTNQTSMYLCASSGTGAGNEKLFFGSGTQLSVL.